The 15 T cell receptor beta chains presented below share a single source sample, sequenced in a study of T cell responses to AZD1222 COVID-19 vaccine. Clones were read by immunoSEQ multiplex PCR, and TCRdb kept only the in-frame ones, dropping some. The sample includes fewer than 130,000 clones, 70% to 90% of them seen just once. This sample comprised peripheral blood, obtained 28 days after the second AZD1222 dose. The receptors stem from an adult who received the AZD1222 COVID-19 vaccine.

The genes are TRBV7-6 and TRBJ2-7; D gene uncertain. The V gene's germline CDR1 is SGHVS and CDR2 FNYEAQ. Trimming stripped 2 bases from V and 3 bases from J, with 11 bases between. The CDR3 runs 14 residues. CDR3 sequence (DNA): TGTGCCAGCAGCTTAAGCCAGTCCGACTACGAGCAGTACTTC. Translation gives CASSLSQSDYEQYF. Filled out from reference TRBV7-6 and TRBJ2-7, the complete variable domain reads GAGVSQSPRYKVTKRGQDVALRCDPISGHVSLYWYRQALGQGPEFLTYFNYEAQQDKSGLPNDRFSAERPEGSISTLTIQRTEQRDSAMYRCASSLSQSDYEQYFGPGTRLTVT.

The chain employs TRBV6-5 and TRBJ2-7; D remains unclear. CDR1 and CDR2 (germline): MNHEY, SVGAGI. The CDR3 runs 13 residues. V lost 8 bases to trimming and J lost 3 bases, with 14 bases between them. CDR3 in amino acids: CASGRSSNYEQYF. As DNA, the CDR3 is TGTGCCAGCGGCCGTAGTTCTAACTACGAGCAGTACTTC.

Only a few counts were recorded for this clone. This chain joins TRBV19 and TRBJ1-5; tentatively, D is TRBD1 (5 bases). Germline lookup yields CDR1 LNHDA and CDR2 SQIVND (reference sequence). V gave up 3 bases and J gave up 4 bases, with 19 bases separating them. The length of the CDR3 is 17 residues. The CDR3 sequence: CASSILPRTRVNQPQHF. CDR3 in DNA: TGTGCCAGTAGTATCCTGCCACGGACAAGGGTGAATCAGCCCCAGCATTTT.

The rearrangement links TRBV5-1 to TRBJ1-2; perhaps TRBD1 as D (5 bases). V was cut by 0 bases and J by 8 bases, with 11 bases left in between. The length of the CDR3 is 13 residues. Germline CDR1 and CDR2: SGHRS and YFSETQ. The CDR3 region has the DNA TGCGCCAGCAGCTTGGCAGGGTTCAGCGGCTACACCTTC. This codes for CASSLAGFSGYTF.

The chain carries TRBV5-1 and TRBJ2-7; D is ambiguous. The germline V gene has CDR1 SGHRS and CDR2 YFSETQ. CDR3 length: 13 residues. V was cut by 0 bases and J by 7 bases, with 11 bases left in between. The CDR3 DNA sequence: TGCGCCAGCAGCTTGGCGGCCCCTTTTGAGCAGTACTTC. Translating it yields CASSLAAPFEQYF.

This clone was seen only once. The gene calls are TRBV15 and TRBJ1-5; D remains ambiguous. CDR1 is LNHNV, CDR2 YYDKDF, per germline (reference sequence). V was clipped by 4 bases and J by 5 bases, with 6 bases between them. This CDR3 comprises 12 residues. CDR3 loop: CATSNPYQPQHF. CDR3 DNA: TGTGCCACCAGCAACCCGTATCAGCCCCAGCATTTT.

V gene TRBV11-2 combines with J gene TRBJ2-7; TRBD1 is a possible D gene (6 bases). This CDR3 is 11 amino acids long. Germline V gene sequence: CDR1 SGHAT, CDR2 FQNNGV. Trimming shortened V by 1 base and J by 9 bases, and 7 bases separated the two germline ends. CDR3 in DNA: TGTGCCAGCAGCTTAGGCAGGGGGCAGTACTTC. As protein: CASSLGRGQYF. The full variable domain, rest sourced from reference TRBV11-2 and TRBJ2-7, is EAGVAQSPRYKIIEKRQSVAFWCNPISGHATLYWYQQILGQGPKLLIQFQNNGVVDDSQLPKDRFSAERLKGVDSTLKIQPAKLEDSAVYLCASSLGRGQYFGPGTRLTVT.

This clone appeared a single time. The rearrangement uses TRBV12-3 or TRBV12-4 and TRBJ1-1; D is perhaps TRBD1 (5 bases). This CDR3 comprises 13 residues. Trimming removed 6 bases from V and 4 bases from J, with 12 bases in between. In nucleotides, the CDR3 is TGTGCCAGCAGGGACCAGGGTGTCACTGAAGCTTTCTTT. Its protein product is CASRDQGVTEAFF.

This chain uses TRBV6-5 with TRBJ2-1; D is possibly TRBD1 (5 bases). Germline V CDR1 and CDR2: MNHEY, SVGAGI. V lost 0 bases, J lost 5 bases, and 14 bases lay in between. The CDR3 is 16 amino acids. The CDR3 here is CASSYSWGVFNNEQFF. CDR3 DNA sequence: TGTGCCAGCAGTTACTCATGGGGCGTATTTAACAATGAGCAGTTCTTC.

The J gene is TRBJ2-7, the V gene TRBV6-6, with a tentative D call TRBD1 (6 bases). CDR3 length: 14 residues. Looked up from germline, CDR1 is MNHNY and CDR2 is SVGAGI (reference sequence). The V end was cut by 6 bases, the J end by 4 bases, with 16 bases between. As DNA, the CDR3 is TGTGCCAGCAGCCACCTATCCCAGGGGTACGAGCAGTACTTC. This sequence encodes CASSHLSQGYEQYF.

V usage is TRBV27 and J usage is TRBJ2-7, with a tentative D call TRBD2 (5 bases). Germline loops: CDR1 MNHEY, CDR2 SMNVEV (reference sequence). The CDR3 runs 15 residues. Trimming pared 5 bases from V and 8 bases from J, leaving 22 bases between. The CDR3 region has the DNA TGTGCCAGCAGTCCCGCCCGGGCCAACCGGGGTCAGCAGTACTTC. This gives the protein CASSPARANRGQQYF.

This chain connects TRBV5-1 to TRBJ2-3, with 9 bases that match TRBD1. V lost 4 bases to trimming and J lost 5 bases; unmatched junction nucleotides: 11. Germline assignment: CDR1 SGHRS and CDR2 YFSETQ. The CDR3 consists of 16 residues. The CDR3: CASSDAWTGVIDTQYF. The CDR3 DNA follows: TGCGCCAGCAGCGACGCCTGGACAGGGGTTATAGATACGCAGTATTTT.

CDR3 region: CASSLEPVGARGMLSSPLHF. The CDR3 DNA is TGTGCCAGCAGTTTAGAGCCAGTAGGGGCAAGGGGGATGTTAAGTTCACCCCTCCACTTT. This chain joins TRBV28 and TRBJ1-6; D is possibly TRBD1 (6 bases). Germline CDR1 reads MDHEN; CDR2 reads SYDVKM. This CDR3 is built from 20 residues. With 2 bases removed from V and 9 bases from J, the gap between germline ends came to 29 bases.

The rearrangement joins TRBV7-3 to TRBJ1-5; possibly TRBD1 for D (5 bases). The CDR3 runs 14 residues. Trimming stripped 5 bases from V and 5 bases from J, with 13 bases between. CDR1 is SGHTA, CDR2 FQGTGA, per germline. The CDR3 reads CASSATGGYQPQHF. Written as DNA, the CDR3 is TGTGCCAGCAGCGCCACGGGGGGATATCAGCCCCAGCATTTT.

CDR3: CASSLARDRISSGNTIYF. CDR3 in DNA: TGTGCCAGCAGCTTAGCGCGGGACAGGATTTCCTCTGGAAACACCATATATTTT. V usage is TRBV7-8 and J usage is TRBJ1-3; 8 nucleotides agree with TRBD1. The ends lost 0 bases at V and 0 bases at J; junction bases unmatched: 7. The CDR3 totals 18 residues. Germline CDR1 is SGHVS and CDR2 is FQNEAQ.